Sequencing of this T cell receptor (beta chain) was carried out in a study of blood T cell repertoires in COVID-19. Study summary: Sample material is recorded as cDNA or gDNA derived from T cells, B-cell-depleted T cells, or PBMCs.

Clones were read by immunoSEQ multiplex PCR, and TCRdb kept only the in-frame ones, dropping some. The sample includes about 180,000 clones, 75% to 85% of them seen just once. Everyone who took part was roughly 18 to 89 years old, and they came from 24 US areas. Participants' reported clinical history set cohort assignment. The CDR3 has 15 amino acids. Germline V gene sequence: CDR1 LNHDA, CDR2 SQIVND (reference sequence). V was trimmed by 4 bases and J by 0 bases, leaving 12 bases between them. The receptor was derived from a man aged 50-60 years who had recovered from COVID-19. Material for sequencing was PBMCs or T cells enriched from blood (not recorded which). The V and J genes are TRBV19 and TRBJ1-2; TRBD1 is a possible D gene (6 bases). CDR3 in DNA: TGTGCCAGTAGTACCGTGACAGGATCTAACTATGGCTACACCTTC. Protein: CASSTVTGSNYGYTF.